This T cell receptor (beta chain) was retrieved from a study of beta chain features in type 1 diabetes (dated by TCRdb to 2016 to 2019). Regarding the study in general: No differences in mean age, gender distribution, total cell number or subset yield were found between patients and healthy donors. A total of about 100 million sorted cells were examined across all samples, and RNA yield correlated strongly with the number of cells per subset. In the study, recently diagnosed type 1 diabetes patients and matched healthy donors were compared on the TCRB repertoires of their sorted circulating CD4+ T cell subsets. Regulatory and stem cell-like memory subsets were isolated from only 8 patients and about eight healthy donors, whereas naive and central memory subsets came from all 30 or so donors.

This clone came up a few times. Its antigen specificity is not known. No much larger clone exists at a distance of one base, and base qualities are not known. From each donor, a single peripheral blood sample of around 120 mL on average was drawn into heparinised tubes. A BD FACSAria II was used to sort naive, central memory, regulatory and stem cell-like memory CD4+ T cells with a panel that included CD45RO, CCR7, CD25, CD127, CD95 and CD27. A purity above 95% was achieved for all sorted populations. PBMCs were isolated immediately by Lymphoprep density gradient centrifugation and stained directly without culture. So that batch effects would be minimized, each experiment stained and sorted samples in pairs, pairing one healthy donor with one patient. After removal of 2 bases from V and 5 bases from J, the junction retains 6 bases not matched to a gene. Reading the germline V gene gives CDR1 SGHTA and CDR2 FQGNSA. The CDR3 measures 16 amino acids from cysteine to phenylalanine. The read is trimmed to its CDR3 DNA, 48 bases read in frame from base 1.

The entire isolated RNA was reverse transcribed using the High Capacity cDNA Reverse Transcription Kit, and thus expressed TCRB transcripts were sequenced. Deep immunoSEQ sequencing was performed on naive, central memory and regulatory T cell samples, with an average of around 3.4 million total reads per sample. After sorted cells were lysed in RLT buffer, RNA was extracted with DNase-treated RNeasy Micro or Mini kits, with the choice depending on cell number. To prevent cross-contamination, each cell subset was processed individually, whereas patient and healthy donor samples were processed jointly. Using the immunoSEQ multiplex PCR, TCRB sequences were amplified from cDNA into 87-bp fragments spanning the CDR3 region. Amplicons were sequenced on the Illumina HiSeq platform. On the study's bioinformatics: Synthetic template baselines were used to correct PCR bias computationally, reads within Hamming distance 2 were collapsed together, and singletons that could not be merged were discarded. Reads were aligned against IMGT so that V, D and J genes, CDR3 length and insertions or deletions at six rearrangement sites could be assigned. Within each subset, clonotype counts were normalized to the number of sorted cells before true diversity and Gini coefficients were calculated with the tcR R package. Repertoire sharing was quantified using the overlap coefficient calculated on TCRB nucleotide sequences. As a proxy for the pre-selection repertoire, out-of-frame TCRB sequences from naive cells were analyzed. The source is immuneACCESS, and TCRdb retained only in-frame sequences with V and J called. Part of the clones is not carried over; for the studies checked, unresolved V genes explain less than half of this, and the remainder is unexplained. That table furnishes V, J and clone size, whereas the DNA furnished D and trimming. The sample table records hundreds of thousands of clones; around 15% of these occur just once. Under 0.095% of the sample rests with the top ten.

Results and caveats for the whole study, not just this receptor: HLA sub-analyses involved small numbers of individuals, so any influence of HLA type on TCRB rearrangement remained unresolved. Because cDNA was sequenced instead of genomic DNA, highly expressing activated cells could be over-represented, though the groups showed no difference in activation or CD3 levels. PCR might favor shorter templates, but patient and control samples were amplified and corrected together, so any skew would affect both groups equally. The naive, central memory and regulatory TCRB repertoires appeared to resemble one another more closely among patients than among healthy donors. In all four CD4+ subsets, TCRB CDR3 length was moderately but significantly shorter in type 1 diabetes patients. Fewer insertions and more nucleotide deletions at VDJ recombination sites were observed in patients with type 1 diabetes, implying thymic rearrangement abnormalities.

Sequenced material: naive CD4+ T cells from blood. This specimen's cell subset or site label, interpreted: true naive CD4+ T cells. The chain links TRBV7-2 with TRBJ2-5; 12 bases in the junction line up with TRBD2. This receptor was taken from a man between 18 and 35 years old in good health. The CDR3 corresponds to CASSLPSGRADETQYF. The nucleotide sequence is TGTGCCAGCAGCTTACCTAGCGGGAGGGCCGACGAGACCCAGTACTTC.